The 31 T cell receptor beta chains reported below all come from one sample, sequenced in a study of shared clonotypes between healthy human individuals. Produced via immunoSEQ multiplex PCR; TCRdb's table is partial and in-frame only. There are some 470,000 clones in the sample; over 60% occur only once, and roughly 13% lies in the top ten. Sequenced material: PBMCs. The origin of the receptors is a woman aged 40 to 50 in good health. Some clones in this sample may be carry-over from other donors' samples.

This clone was observed once. The genes are TRBV28 and TRBJ2-5; 7 bases map to TRBD1. The assigned J gene may be wrong: the sequence end matches TRBJ2-7 better. The CDR3 extends over 15 amino acids. Germline values: CDR1 MDHEN, CDR2 SYDVKM. In DNA, the CDR3 is TGTGCCAGCAACCGTCTAAAGGGACAGAGCTACGAGCAGTACTTC. It specifies CASNRLKGQSYEQYF.

The V gene is TRBV6-1, the J gene TRBJ2-7, with 9 bases that match TRBD1. The CDR3 extends over 17 amino acids. V shed 4 bases and J 2 bases; nucleotides not matched to a gene: 12. Germline V lookup: CDR1 MNHNS, CDR2 SASEGT. CDR3 DNA sequence: TGTGCCAGCAGTGTCCAACAGGGGGCGATTGCCCCCTACGAGCAGTACTTC. Translating gives CASSVQQGAIAPYEQYF.

The chain recombines TRBV7-2 with TRBJ2-1; unclear D gene. The CDR3 has 15 amino acids. Germline V gene sequence: CDR1 SGHTA, CDR2 FQGNSA. V lost 2 bases and J lost 6, with 14 bases in between. In DNA form, the CDR3 reads TGTGCCAGCAGCTTAACGAGAGATCTCTTCAATGAGCAGTTCTTC. It specifies CASSLTRDLFNEQFF.

The chain joins TRBV11-2 to TRBJ2-5, with 11 bases that match TRBD1. CDR3 length: 15 amino acids. The germline CDR1 and CDR2 sequences are SGHAT and FQNNGV. V trimming: 7 bases; J trimming: 5 bases; junction bases outside the gene matches: 9. The CDR3 sequence: CASTRTGGAGETQYF. Here the CDR3 DNA reads TGTGCCAGCACTAGGACAGGGGGCGCGGGGGAGACCCAGTACTTC.

V and J are TRBV27 and TRBJ1-1, with unresolved D. CDR1 is MNHEY, CDR2 SMNVEV, per germline (reference sequence). The CDR3 is 13 amino acids. V shed 3 bases and J shed 5 bases, with 10 bases lying between them. This CDR3 reads CASSFTTGTEAFF. Written as DNA, the CDR3 is TGTGCCAGCAGTTTCACGACGGGGACTGAAGCTTTCTTT.

Regarding this clone: A single base is all that separates this from a far larger clone, so a read error is likely. The V call is TRBV2, the J call TRBJ2-3; TRBD2 agrees at 9 bases. The length of the CDR3 is 17 residues. Germline V lookup: CDR1 SNHLY, CDR2 FYNNEI. CDR3 protein: CAISERGSGSSEDTQYF. CDR3 sequence (DNA): TGTGCCATCAGTGAACGGGGTAGCGGGAGCTCGGAAGATACGCAGTATTTT.

This clone was detected only a few times. The chain is built from TRBV11-1 and TRBJ2-7; the D is unclear. The V gene's germline CDR1 is SGHAT and CDR2 FQDESV (reference sequence). There are 16 residues in the CDR3. The ends were cut back, 0 bases at V and 2 bases at J, with 14 bases in the middle. CDR3 loop: CASSLAPSEAPYEQYF. CDR3 DNA: TGTGCCAGCAGCTTAGCCCCGAGTGAGGCTCCCTACGAGCAGTACTTC.

This clone was picked up one time. The genes are TRBV4-3 and TRBJ2-2; D unresolved. Germline V gene sequence: CDR1 LGHNA, CDR2 YSLEER. The CDR3 has 14 residues. Trimming shortened V by 2 bases and J by 3 bases, and 7 bases separated the two germline ends. CDR3 loop: CASSQMWDTGELFF. The DNA of the CDR3 is TGCGCCAGCAGCCAAATGTGGGACACCGGGGAGCTGTTTTTT.

This sequence joins TRBV11-2 and TRBJ2-7; 9 nucleotides align to TRBD2. Germline CDR1 is SGHAT and CDR2 is FQNNGV. The CDR3 loop spans 15 amino acids. After removal of 5 bases from V and 1 base from J, the junction contained 6 bases not matched to a gene. CDR3 amino acids: CASSPGLAPSYEQYF. The CDR3 nucleotides read TGTGCCAGCAGCCCGGGACTAGCTCCTTCCTACGAGCAGTACTTC.

The V call is TRBV11-1, the J call TRBJ2-7; 9 bases match TRBD1. CDR1 and CDR2 from the germline V gene are SGHAT and FQDESV (reference sequence). V lost 5 bases, J lost 5 bases, and 10 bases stayed unmatched. The CDR3 runs 15 residues. The CDR3 here is CASSPRTGDVDEQYF. The CDR3 DNA reads as TGTGCCAGCAGCCCGCGGACAGGGGATGTAGACGAGCAGTACTTC.

The chain carries TRBV2 and TRBJ2-2, with TRBD1 identical over 8 bases. CDR3 length: 16 residues. The ends lost 1 base at V and 5 bases at J; junction bases unmatched: 6. Germline CDR1 is SNHLY and CDR2 is FYNNEI. The CDR3: CASSEGGQGATGELFF. The CDR3 DNA sequence: TGTGCCAGCAGTGAAGGTGGGCAGGGGGCAACCGGGGAGCTGTTTTTT.

The chain has TRBV7-2 and TRBJ2-5, with D unclear. CDR3 length equals 14 residues. V was cut by 4 bases and J by 4 bases, with 13 bases left in between. Germline V gene sequence: CDR1 SGHTA, CDR2 FQGNSA. DNA for the CDR3: TGTGCCAGCAGCTCCGGACGGGCCCGAGAGACCCAGTACTTC. Its protein product is CASSSGRARETQYF.

This clone was seen repeatedly, ten times or more. This rearrangement joins TRBV9 to TRBJ2-2; D not certain. CDR1 is SGDLS and CDR2 is YYNGEE in the germline V gene. The CDR3 runs to 17 residues. V gave up 0 bases and J gave up 1 base, with 13 bases separating them. The CDR3, as DNA: TGTGCCAGCAGCGTAGGTTGGGTCGGCAGGAACACCGGGGAGCTGTTTTTT. Its translation: CASSVGWVGRNTGELFF. Using reference TRBV9 and TRBJ2-2 for the parts outside the CDR3, the full variable domain is DSGVTQTPKHLITATGQRVTLRCSPRSGDLSVYWYQQSLDQGLQFLIQYYNGEERAKGNILERFSAQQFPDLHSELNLSSLELGDSALYFCASSVGWVGRNTGELFFGEGSRLTVL.

This chain uses TRBV5-1 with TRBJ2-2; perhaps TRBD2 as D (6 bases). CDR3 length: 14 amino acids. Germline V gives CDR1 SGHRS, CDR2 YFSETQ. V lost 2 bases and J lost 5, with 10 bases in between. In DNA, the CDR3 is TGCGCCAGCAGCTTAATTGGAGGGACCGGGGAGCTGTTTTTT. This encodes CASSLIGGTGELFF.

As concerns this clone: This may arise from a read error, as a much more abundant clone is one base away. Different DNA sequences within this sample yield the same CDR3. The chain is built from TRBV21-1 and TRBJ1-5; the D segment call TRBD1 is taken from the table without a DNA check. TRBV21-1 is an annotated pseudogene. CDR3 length equals 19 residues. CDR3: CASSKEVPGHSGGNQPQHF. CDR3 DNA sequence: TGTGCCAGCAGCAAAGAGGTCCCGGGACATTCCGGAGGTAATCAGCCCCAGCATTTT.

Turning to this clone: Additional DNA sequences in this sample encode the identical CDR3. V usage is TRBV30 and J usage is TRBJ2-3; no clear D. Germline V lookup: CDR1 GTSNPN, CDR2 SVGIG (reference sequence). The CDR3 covers 13 residues. Deletions cut 4 bases from V and 0 bases from J, with 8 bases between. This CDR3 is CAWTRGSTDTQYF. The CDR3 DNA sequence: TGTGCCTGGACGCGCGGCAGCACAGATACGCAGTATTTT. Filled out from reference TRBV30 and TRBJ2-3, the complete variable domain reads SQTIHQWPATLVQPVGSPLSLECTVEGTSNPNLYWYRQAAGRGLQLLFYSVGIGQISSEVPQNLSASRPQDRQFILSSKKLLLSDSGFYLCAWTRGSTDTQYFGPGTRLTVL.

The chain links TRBV28 to TRBJ2-1; 9 bases fit TRBD1. Germline V lookup: CDR1 MDHEN, CDR2 SYDVKM. The CDR3 extends over 14 amino acids. J lost 4 bases, V lost 6 bases, and 4 bases had no gene match. In DNA, the CDR3 is TGTGCCAGCAGGAAGGACAGGGGTTACAATGAGCAGTTCTTC. This sequence encodes CASRKDRGYNEQFF.

The chain carries TRBV2 and TRBJ2-5, with TRBD2 matching over 12 bases. After removal of 4 bases from V and 10 bases from J, the junction contained 25 bases not matched to a gene. Germline V CDR1 and CDR2: SNHLY, FYNNEI. The CDR3 is 20 amino acids. The CDR3 coding sequence is TGTGCCAGCAGTGGTCCGTACGTGTCTAGCGGGAGGGCCGGGCAGCGGGGCCAGTACTTC. Amino acid sequence: CASSGPYVSSGRAGQRGQYF.

This clone was seen only once. The chain recombines TRBV5-4 with TRBJ1-1; possible D gene TRBD1, 6 bases. The CDR3 spans 16 residues. V was pared by 4 bases and J by 7 bases, with 23 bases between. Germline V gene data show CDR1 as SGHNT and CDR2 as YYREEE (reference sequence). CDR3 sequence reads: CASSPRGALEGGEAFF. In nucleotides, the CDR3 is TGTGCCAGCAGCCCTAGGGGGGCACTAGAAGGGGGTGAAGCTTTCTTT.

The rearrangement joins TRBV28 to TRBJ2-1; 10 bases are shared with TRBD1. V lost 4 bases, J lost 2 bases, and 8 bases stayed unmatched. Per the germline V gene, CDR1 is MDHEN and CDR2 is SYDVKM. This CDR3 comprises 17 residues. CDR3 in amino acids: CASSSPAGQGPYNEQFF. In DNA, the CDR3 is TGTGCCAGCAGTTCACCGGCGGGACAGGGGCCCTACAATGAGCAGTTCTTC.

This clone has just a few counts. The J gene is TRBJ1-2, the V gene TRBV2; no clear D. Per germline, CDR1 SNHLY and CDR2 FYNNEI. There are 13 residues in the CDR3. Trimming took off 6 bases at V and 1 base at J, with 9 bases between the two ends. The CDR3 is CASRLEVNYGYTF. As DNA, the CDR3 is TGTGCCAGCAGATTAGAGGTTAACTATGGCTACACCTTC.

V gene TRBV25-1 combines with J gene TRBJ1-3; no definite D call. Germline V gene data show CDR1 as MGHDK and CDR2 as SYGVNS. This CDR3 is built from 14 residues. Deletions cut 6 bases from V and 0 bases from J, with 9 bases between. In nucleotides, the CDR3 is TGTGCCAGCAGGGACCGAAGCTCTGGAAACACCATATATTTT. This encodes CASRDRSSGNTIYF.

This chain uses TRBV18 with TRBJ2-7, with D possibly called TRBD1 or TRBD2 (5 bases each). The CDR3 is made up of 13 amino acids. Looked up from germline, CDR1 is KGHSH and CDR2 is LQKENI. V was clipped by 6 bases and J by 7 bases, with 16 bases between them. The CDR3 DNA reads as TGTGCCAGCTCCGCCTCCGGGACCGCGGAGCAGTACTTC. Translation gives CASSASGTAEQYF.

This clone was detected a few times. This may arise from a read error, as a much more abundant clone is one base away. This chain links TRBV2 with TRBJ2-2, with 7 bases matching TRBD2. The CDR3 is made up of 15 amino acids. CDR1 and CDR2 from the germline V gene are SNHLY and FYNNEI. CDR3 sequence reads: CASRIQGGITGELVF. The CDR3 nucleotides are TGTGCCAGCAGAATCCAGGGAGGGATCACCGGGGAGCTGGTTTTT.

This clone was counted between two and nine times. The chain links TRBV30 to TRBJ2-2; 7 bases fit TRBD2. The CDR3 runs 14 residues. From germline, CDR1 is GTSNPN and CDR2 SVGIG (reference sequence). J was trimmed by 5 bases and V by 2 bases; bases with no gene match: 5. The CDR3 sequence is CAWSLLARTGELFF. The CDR3 nucleotides are TGTGCCTGGAGTTTACTAGCGAGGACCGGGGAGCTGTTTTTT.

The V call is TRBV7-2, the J call TRBJ2-7, with D possibly TRBD2 on 6 matching bases. The CDR3 is 13 amino acids. Germline-derived CDR1 and CDR2 are SGHTA and FQGNSA. V lost 4 bases, J lost 7 bases, and 14 bases lay in between. The CDR3 DNA sequence: TGTGCCAGCAGCTCGGAGGGTACGCGGGAGCAGTACTTC. This translates into CASSSEGTREQYF. The full variable domain, with the rest looked up from reference TRBV7-2 and TRBJ2-7, is GAGVSQSPSNKVTEKGKDVELRCDPISGHTALYWYRQSLGQGLEFLIYFQGNSAPDKSGLPSDRFSAERTGGSVSTLTIQRTQQEDSAVYLCASSSEGTREQYFGPGTRLTVT.

Of note for this clone: This sample includes further DNA sequences coding for the same CDR3. J is TRBJ1-5 and V is TRBV18; 10 bases line up with TRBD1. Germline V gives CDR1 KGHSH, CDR2 LQKENI. With 3 bases clipped from V and 4 bases from J, the junction kept 6 bases outside the gene matches. The CDR3 totals 16 residues. The CDR3 here is CASSPNPGQGNQPQHF. CDR3 coding DNA: TGTGCCAGCTCACCTAATCCGGGACAGGGGAATCAGCCCCAGCATTTT.

This clone was counted a few times. Other DNA variants within this sample encode the same CDR3. The chain recombines TRBV11-2 with TRBJ1-5, with a possible D match to TRBD1 (5 bases). Trimming took off 5 bases at V and 0 bases at J, with 14 bases between the two ends. The CDR3 loop spans 16 amino acids. In germline, CDR1 is SGHAT, CDR2 FQNNGV. The CDR3 bases are TGTGCCAGCAGCCCATCCACAGGAATTAGCAATCAGCCCCAGCATTTT. Translating it yields CASSPSTGISNQPQHF.

This chain links TRBV2 with TRBJ2-5; perhaps TRBD1 as D (6 bases). Per the germline V gene, CDR1 is SNHLY and CDR2 is FYNNEI. V gave up 6 bases and J gave up 4 bases, with 15 bases separating them. This CDR3 is built from 14 residues. In DNA form, the CDR3 reads TGTGCCAGCAGCGATCCAGGGGCGGGAGAGACCCAGTACTTC. This gives the protein CASSDPGAGETQYF. The full variable domain, in which reference TRBV2 and TRBJ2-5 provide the parts outside the CDR3, is EPEVTQTPSHQVTQMGQEVILRCVPISNHLYFYWYRQILGQKVEFLVSFYNNEISEKSEIFDDQFSVERPDGSNFTLKIRSTKLEDSAMYFCASSDPGAGETQYFGPGTRLLVL.

The rearrangement uses TRBV6-4 and TRBJ1-1; tentatively, D is TRBD1 (5 bases). Trimming took 7 bases from V and 2 from J, leaving 14 bases between them. The CDR3 contains 14 residues. Germline V gene data show CDR1 as MRHNA and CDR2 as SNTAGT. Here the CDR3 DNA reads TGTGCCAGCAATCGGGACGGTGGTAACACTGAAGCTTTCTTT. Residues: CASNRDGGNTEAFF.

This clone was counted only a few times. The genes are TRBV30 and TRBJ1-1; tentatively, D is TRBD1 (6 bases). The CDR3 contains 12 residues. V lost 7 bases and J lost 1, with 10 bases in between. Per the germline V gene, CDR1 is GTSNPN and CDR2 is SVGIG (reference sequence). CDR3 in amino acids: CALDRPNTEAFF. CDR3 nucleotides: TGTGCCTTGGACAGACCGAACACTGAAGCTTTCTTT.